The sequence of this TCR beta chain was determined in a study of a mutant IDH1 vaccine in newly diagnosed glioma (dated by TCRdb to the early 2020s). The study in broad terms: Across visits V03 through V10, patients got a total of eight vaccinations, given in weeks 1, 3, 5, 7, 11, 15, 19 and 23. Vaccination started 4-6 weeks after radiotherapy alone, or was given together with temozolomide cycles in the groups whose treatment included chemotherapy. The approximately 29 treated patients were around 60% male and roughly 40% female, with a mean age of approximately 40 years. Before enrollment, patients had received standard therapy of radiotherapy alone, temozolomide alone, or radiochemotherapy with temozolomide; most received the combination. Peripheral blood samples were drawn at six visits, namely V03 (baseline), V05, V07, V10, V12 and V13. For exploratory analyses, longitudinal TCRB deep sequencing was carried out in around 24 treated patients wherever samples were available. On the study overall, not on this receptor specifically: Availability determined which PBMC samples were chosen for TCRB deep sequencing. Pseudoprogression appeared unrelated to alterations in the top peripheral T cell clonotypes detected by TCRB sequencing. Immune responses induced by the vaccine were seen in around 93% of patients across multiple MHC alleles. The authors stated that sample limitations prevented analyses of patient blood samples from being reproduced.

The junction carries 11 bases between V and J, which are trimmed by 6 bases and 1 base respectively. In the germline V gene, CDR1 corresponds to SGDLS and CDR2 to YYNGEE. The CDR3 covers 14 residues, taking in both the cysteine and the phenylalanine. Only the CDR3 DNA stays, 42 bases, in frame from base 1. This specimen's time point label, per the study, means: week 11, during vaccination. Each vaccine dose was 300 ug of a 20-mer mutant IDH1 peptide in Montanide, given subcutaneously with topical imiquimod. All donors had newly diagnosed IDH1-mutant astrocytomas of WHO grade 3 or 4 that showed loss of nuclear ATRX. The samples were drawn from NOA16, a multicentre, single-arm, open-label phase I trial in Germany that tested a mutant IDH1 peptide vaccine in humans for the first time. Genomic DNA for TCRB sequencing was isolated from EDTA blood with the DNeasy Blood and Tissue Kit. To prepare the library, the immunoSEQ multiplex PCR assay was applied. Following the manufacturer's protocol, the hsTCRB Kit was used to amplify rearranged TCR beta chain sequences. An Illumina MiSeq was used to sequence the TCRB libraries. As for the original processing: The proprietary platform of the kit vendor was used for demultiplexing, trimming and gene mapping. The table was pulled from immuneACCESS by TCRdb, which kept in-frame rearrangements only. Such tables lose some clones; where checked, under half of the loss comes from unresolved V genes, and the rest has no known cause. V and J calls plus clone size are reproduced from that table; the DNA served to infer D and trimming. For this sample there are around 60,000 clones; approximately 84% appear just once. Approximately 8.3% of the sample goes to the ten largest clones.

This clone was recorded only once. Its antigen is not yet known. No much larger clonotype is one base removed from it; base qualities were not supplied. The clonotype comes from a woman between 45 and 60 years old with glioma. The sequence joins TRBV9 to TRBJ1-3, with TRBD1 tentatively as D gene (5 bases match). This material consisted of PBMCs, taken from a glioma patient whose treatment included an IDH1 peptide vaccine. In nucleotide form, the sequence is TGTGCCAGCAAATCCGGGGGATCTGGAAACACCATATATTTT. It encodes CASKSGGSGNTIYF.